This T cell receptor beta chain was sequenced for a study of a mutant IDH1 vaccine in newly diagnosed glioma. As for the study in general: Patients previously underwent radiotherapy, temozolomide, or both, and most underwent both.

In the case of this clone: Its antigen is as yet unknown.

As to time point: week 23, last vaccination. Each vaccine dose was 300 ug of mutant IDH1 20-mer peptide, with topical imiquimod. V lost 8 bases, J lost 1 base, and 8 bases lay in between. Germline CDR1 and CDR2: SNHLY and FYNNEI. The CDR3 extends over 12 amino acids. Produced via immunoSEQ multiplex PCR; TCRdb's table is partial and in-frame only. The sample lists 88,000 or so clones, approximately 85% occurring once. Study observations and caveats: Induction of immune responses by the vaccine occurred in roughly 93% of patients.

This receptor was obtained from a man aged 25-45 years with glioma. Some clones in this sample may be carry-over from other donors' samples. The sequenced sample was PBMCs, obtained from a glioma patient whose treatment included an IDH1 peptide vaccine. V and J are TRBV2 and TRBJ2-5; no clear D. The CDR3 region has the DNA TGTGCCAGCTCGTACACCCAAGAGACCCAGTACTTC. It is translated as CASSYTQETQYF.